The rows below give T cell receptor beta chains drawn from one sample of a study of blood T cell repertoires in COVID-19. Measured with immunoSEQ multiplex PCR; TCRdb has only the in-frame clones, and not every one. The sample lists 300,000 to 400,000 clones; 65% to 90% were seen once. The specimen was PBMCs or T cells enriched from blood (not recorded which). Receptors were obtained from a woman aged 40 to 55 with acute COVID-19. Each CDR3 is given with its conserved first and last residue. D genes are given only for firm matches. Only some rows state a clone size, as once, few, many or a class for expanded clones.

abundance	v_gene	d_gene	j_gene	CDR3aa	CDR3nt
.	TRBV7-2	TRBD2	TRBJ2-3	CASSLARAGATDTQYF	TGTGCCAGCAGCTTAGCGCGAGCGGGGGCCACAGATACGCAGTATTTT
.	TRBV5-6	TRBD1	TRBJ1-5	CASSLADRDQPQHF	TGTGCCAGCAGCTTGGCGGACAGGGATCAGCCCCAGCATTTT
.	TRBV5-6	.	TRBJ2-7	CASSLPRTYEQYF	TGTGCCAGCAGCTTGCCCAGGACCTACGAGCAGTACTTC
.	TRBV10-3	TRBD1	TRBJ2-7	CAISGAGTGGNEQYF	TGTGCCATCAGTGGGGCCGGGACAGGGGGCAACGAGCAGTACTTC
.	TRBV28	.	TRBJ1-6	CASRQGGSPLHF	TGTGCCAGCAGACAAGGAGGTTCACCCCTCCACTTT
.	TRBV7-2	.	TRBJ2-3	CASSLAGGASADTQYF	TGTGCCAGCAGCTTAGCCGGCGGGGCCAGCGCAGATACGCAGTATTTT
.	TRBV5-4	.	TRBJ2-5	CASSPGQSQETQYF	TGTGCCAGCAGCCCAGGACAGAGCCAAGAGACCCAGTACTTC
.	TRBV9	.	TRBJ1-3	CASSNTQVGNTIYF	TGTGCCAGCAGCAACACCCAAGTTGGAAACACCATATATTTT
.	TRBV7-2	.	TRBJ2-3	CASSESAWAQNTQYF	TGTGCCAGCAGCGAATCTGCCTGGGCACAGAATACGCAGTATTTT
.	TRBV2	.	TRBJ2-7	CASSENTSYEQYF	TGTGCCAGCAGTGAAAACACCTCCTACGAGCAGTACTTC
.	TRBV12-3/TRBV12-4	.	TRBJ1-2	CASSFSDYGYTF	TGTGCCAGCAGTTTTTCCGACTATGGCTACACCTTC
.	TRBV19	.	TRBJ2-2	CASSIWSGTGELFF	TGTGCCAGTAGTATATGGTCGGGGACCGGGGAGCTGTTTTTT
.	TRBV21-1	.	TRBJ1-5	CASSPQPGDRHYSNQPQHF	TGTGCCAGCAGCCCTCAACCTGGAGACAGACATTATAGCAATCAGCCCCAGCATTTT
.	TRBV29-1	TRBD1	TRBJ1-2	CSGGQLSYGYTF	TGCAGCGGGGGACAGCTATCCTATGGCTACACCTTC
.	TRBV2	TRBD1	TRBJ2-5	CASNPGQGRGTQYF	TGTGCCAGCAATCCGGGACAGGGTCGAGGGACCCAGTACTTC
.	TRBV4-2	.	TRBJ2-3	CASSQDGQVGSDTQYF	TGTGCCAGCAGCCAAGATGGGCAGGTTGGGTCAGATACGCAGTATTTT
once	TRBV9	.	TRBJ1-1	CASSSQGDLNTEAFF	TGTGCCAGCAGCTCACAAGGAGACTTGAACACTGAAGCTTTCTTT
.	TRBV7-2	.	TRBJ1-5	CASSFFLGGYDQPQHF	TGTGCCAGCAGCTTTTTCCTGGGAGGGTACGATCAGCCCCAGCATTTT
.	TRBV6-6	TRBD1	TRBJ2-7	CASRDRDTYEQYF	TGTGCCAGCAGGGACAGGGATACCTACGAGCAGTACTTC
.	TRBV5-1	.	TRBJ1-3	CASSPGAGAGNTIYF	TGCGCCAGCAGCCCCGGGGCAGGGGCTGGAAACACCATATATTTT
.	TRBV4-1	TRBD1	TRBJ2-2	CASSQLYRQTGPNTGELFF	TGCGCCAGCAGCCAACTATACCGACAGACAGGGCCGAACACCGGGGAGCTGTTTTTT
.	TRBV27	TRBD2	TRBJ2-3	CASRGRLAGGTDTQYF	TGTGCCAGCAGAGGACGACTAGCGGGAGGCACAGATACGCAGTATTTT
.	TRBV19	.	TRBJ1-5	CASSTASNQPQHF	TGTGCCAGTTCAACAGCCAGCAATCAGCCCCAGCATTTT
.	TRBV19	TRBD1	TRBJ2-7	CASSMLSVGQGTPTYEQYF	TGTGCCAGTAGTATGCTCAGTGTGGGACAGGGGACCCCAACCTACGAGCAGTACTTC
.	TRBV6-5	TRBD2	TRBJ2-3	CASSPGAGVKYF	TGTGCCAGCAGCCCCGGGGCGGGAGTTAAGTATTTT
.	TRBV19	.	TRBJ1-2	CASSRRTLPAYGYTF	TGTGCCAGTAGCCGGCGGACACTACCAGCCTATGGCTACACCTTC